Shown below are 19 T cell receptor beta chains from a single sample sequenced in a study of cytomegalovirus exposure and HLA in healthy donors. The assay was immunoSEQ multiplex PCR, and TCRdb's table has in-frame clones only and misses some. The profile covers about 120,000 clones, with 80% to 90% appearing a single time and around 4.5% taken by the ten largest. Sequenced material: PBMCs. These TCRs come from a man aged 18 to 29 in good health and CMV-seropositive.

Comments on this clone: The junction departs from germline at one end; a sequencing error may be responsible. The V call is TRBV19, the J call TRBJ2-2; D may be TRBD2 (5 bases). The CDR3 runs to 13 residues. Germline V CDR1 and CDR2: LNHDA, SQIVND (reference sequence). The CDR3: CATSPLRAGELFF. DNA of the CDR3: TGTGCCACTAGTCCTCTGAGGGCCGGGGAGCTGTTTTTT.

The chain combines TRBV13 with TRBJ2-3; D is possibly TRBD2 (5 bases). Germline V gene data show CDR1 as PRHDT and CDR2 as FYEKMQ (reference sequence). The CDR3 consists of 17 residues. The germline V and J ends were trimmed by 0 bases and 2 bases, with 15 bases remaining between them. The CDR3 region has the DNA TGTGCCAGCAGCTTAGGGTTGTCTAGCTACTCCACAGATACGCAGTATTTT. It specifies CASSLGLSSYSTDTQYF.

The V and J genes are TRBV15 and TRBJ1-2, with D uncertain. The CDR3 covers 14 residues. Germline CDR1 is LNHNV and CDR2 is YYDKDF (reference sequence). Trimming pared 1 base from V and 3 bases from J, leaving 9 bases between. The CDR3, as DNA: TGTGCCACCAGCAGAGTGGTACGGGACTATGGCTACACCTTC. It specifies CATSRVVRDYGYTF.

J is TRBJ1-3 and V is TRBV5-4, with 9 bases aligning to TRBD1. The CDR3 is made up of 15 amino acids. Unmatched junction bases numbered 7, after V lost 6 bases and J lost 3 bases. Looked up from germline, CDR1 is SGHNT and CDR2 is YYREEE (reference sequence). The CDR3 bases are TGTGCCAGCACACAGGGGGCTTCTAATGGAAACACCATATATTTT. It yields the protein CASTQGASNGNTIYF.

The chain joins TRBV13 to TRBJ2-7; 9 bases are a match to TRBD1. Germline V gives CDR1 PRHDT, CDR2 FYEKMQ (reference sequence). The CDR3 runs to 15 residues. The junction had 6 bases not matched to a gene; V was cut back by 2 bases and J by 4 bases. The DNA for the CDR3 is TGTGCCAGCAGCTTAACAGGGGGCAGGGTGTACGAGCAGTACTTC. It codes for CASSLTGGRVYEQYF.

The chain combines TRBV7-8 with TRBJ2-7; the D gene is possibly TRBD2 (6 bases). The CDR3 spans 16 residues. Trimming shortened V by 6 bases and J by 3 bases, and 21 bases separated the two germline ends. The germline CDR1 and CDR2 sequences are SGHVS and FQNEAQ. The CDR3 is CASSPVAGGSLYEQYF. CDR3 nucleotide sequence: TGTGCCAGCAGTCCAGTGGCTGGGGGGTCTCTCTACGAGCAGTACTTC. Drawing the rest from reference TRBV7-8 and TRBJ2-7, the complete variable domain is GAGVSQSPRYKVAKRGQDVALRCDPISGHVSLFWYQQALGQGPEFLTYFQNEAQLDKSGLPSDRFFAERPEGSVSTLKIQRTQQEDSAVYLCASSPVAGGSLYEQYFGPGTRLTVT.

The rearrangement uses TRBV10-3 and TRBJ1-5, with a tentative D call TRBD1 (6 bases). From germline, CDR1 is ENHRY and CDR2 SYGVKD. The length of the CDR3 is 15 residues. V shed 6 bases and J shed 0 bases, with 12 bases lying between them. CDR3 amino acids: CAIRAGASSNQPQHF. Here the CDR3 DNA reads TGTGCCATCAGAGCAGGGGCCTCTAGCAATCAGCCCCAGCATTTT.

V gene TRBV4-2 combines with J gene TRBJ1-1, with D possibly matching TRBD1 (5 bases). V dropped 1 base and J dropped 8 bases, with 8 bases sitting between them. The CDR3 extends over 12 amino acids. Germline CDR1 and CDR2: LGHNA and YNFKEQ. The CDR3: CASSQVGGEAFF. DNA for the CDR3: TGTGCCAGCAGCCAAGTGGGGGGAGAAGCTTTCTTT.

J is TRBJ2-5 and V is TRBV10-3, with 8 nucleotides matching TRBD1. Looked up from germline, CDR1 is ENHRY and CDR2 is SYGVKD. V lost 3 bases and J lost 5; bases outside the gene matches: 5. The CDR3 length is 14 residues. DNA for the CDR3: TGTGCCATCAGTGAACGGGGACAGGAGGAGACCCAGTACTTC. As protein: CAISERGQEETQYF.

This clone showed up just a few times. This chain connects TRBV11-2 to TRBJ2-7; D ambiguous. Germline-derived CDR1 and CDR2 are SGHAT and FQNNGV. This CDR3 is built from 14 residues. V lost 5 bases and J 0 bases, leaving 11 bases between the germline ends. CDR3 coding DNA: TGTGCCAGCAGCCCCCCAGGAATCTCCTACGAGCAGTACTTC. Translated, it gives CASSPPGISYEQYF.

This sequence joins TRBV4-1 and TRBJ1-4, with D possibly being TRBD1 (6 bases). The CDR3 loop spans 16 amino acids. V lost 4 bases to trimming and J lost 8 bases, with 20 bases between them. Germline CDR1 reads MGHRA; CDR2 reads YSYEKL. The DNA for the CDR3 is TGCGCCAGCAGCCCAGAGGGTGCGGGGGCGAGGGAAAAACTGTTTTTT. Translation gives CASSPEGAGAREKLFF.

The V and J genes are TRBV6-1 and TRBJ2-1; 11 bases are a match to TRBD1. The CDR3 extends over 13 amino acids. Germline assignment: CDR1 MNHNS and CDR2 SASEGT. Unmatched junction bases numbered 6, after V lost 10 bases and J lost 7 bases. CDR3 sequence reads: CAITDRGLNEQFF. The CDR3 bases are TGTGCCATCACGGACAGGGGGCTTAATGAGCAGTTCTTC.

CDR3 nucleotide sequence: TGCAGCGTCGCGACAGGGTGGAACTATGGCTACACCTTC. This codes for CSVATGWNYGYTF. The rearrangement links TRBV29-1 to TRBJ1-2; 7 bases line up with TRBD1. The CDR3 totals 13 residues. The germline V gene encodes CDR1 SQVTM and CDR2 ANQGSEA. With 6 bases clipped from V and 2 bases from J, the junction kept 6 bases outside the gene matches. The full variable domain, with the rest looked up from reference TRBV29-1 and TRBJ1-2, is SAVISQKPSRDICQRGTSLTIQCQVDSQVTMMFWYRQQPGQSLTLIATANQGSEATYESGFVIDKFPISRPNLTFSTLTVSNMSPEDSSIYLCSVATGWNYGYTFGSGTRLTVV.

This chain connects TRBV5-1 to TRBJ2-3; TRBD1 aligns across 9 bases. J was trimmed by 3 bases and V by 4 bases; bases with no gene match: 6. Germline V gives CDR1 SGHRS, CDR2 YFSETQ. This CDR3 is 15 amino acids long. CDR3 in DNA: TGCGCCAGCAGCCGACAGGGGGTGTGGACAGATACGCAGTATTTT. Amino acids: CASSRQGVWTDTQYF. Variable domain in full (rest from reference TRBV5-1 and TRBJ2-3): KAGVTQTPRYLIKTRGQQVTLSCSPISGHRSVSWYQQTPGQGLQFLFEYFSETQRNKGNFPGRFSGRQFSNSRSEMNVSTLELGDSALYLCASSRQGVWTDTQYFGPGTRLTVL.

This clone has just one count. The gene calls are TRBV28 and TRBJ1-6, with a tentative D call TRBD1 (6 bases). The CDR3 length is 17 residues. Trimming cost V 10 bases and J 4 bases, with 23 bases left between them. Germline V CDR1 and CDR2: MDHEN, SYDVKM. The CDR3 DNA sequence: TGTGCCACCCTAGACCCCCTACAGGGTTCATATAATTCACCCCTCCACTTT. Encoded protein: CATLDPLQGSYNSPLHF.

The rearrangement uses TRBV7-7 and TRBJ2-7, with no clear D. Germline-derived CDR1 and CDR2 are SSHAT and FNYEAQ (reference sequence). The CDR3 extends over 15 amino acids. V shed 1 base and J shed 5 bases, with 15 bases lying between them. The CDR3 bases are TGTGCCAGCAGCTTAGGGGCTGGTCTGCTCGACGAGCAGTACTTC. Encoded protein: CASSLGAGLLDEQYF.

The chain uses TRBV2 and TRBJ2-5; perhaps TRBD2 as D (6 bases). The V and J ends lost 4 bases and 5 bases respectively, with 11 bases between them. Looked up from germline, CDR1 is SNHLY and CDR2 is FYNNEI. The CDR3 runs 13 residues. The CDR3: CASSAGEGETQYF. Written as DNA, the CDR3 is TGTGCCAGCAGTGCGGGGGAAGGGGAGACCCAGTACTTC.

V and J are TRBV4-1 and TRBJ1-2; no clear D gene. Trimming took 2 bases from V and 8 from J, leaving 15 bases between them. The V gene's germline CDR1 is MGHRA and CDR2 YSYEKL. This CDR3 contains 14 residues. CDR3 sequence reads: CASSQSPESGGYTF. The CDR3, as DNA: TGCGCCAGCAGCCAAAGTCCAGAATCGGGAGGCTACACCTTC.

The chain combines TRBV29-1 with TRBJ2-2, with TRBD1 matching over 10 bases. The CDR3 has 14 amino acids. Germline V lookup: CDR1 SQVTM, CDR2 ANQGSEA. With V trimmed by 7 bases and J by 6 bases, 8 bases remained unmatched. CDR3 loop: CSARDRGTSGELFF. The CDR3 coding sequence is TGCAGCGCCCGGGACAGGGGAACGTCCGGGGAGCTGTTTTTT.